The rows below give T cell receptor beta chains drawn from one sample of a study of blood T cell repertoires in COVID-19. Sequencing used immunoSEQ multiplex PCR; TCRdb keeps in-frame clones, though not all of them. The table has roughly 500,000 clones, more than 85% seen once; the top ten hold 8.3%. Sequencing was performed on PBMCs or T cells enriched from blood (not recorded which). These receptor sequences come from a woman aged 55-70 years who had recovered from COVID-19. The CDR3 runs from the conserved cysteine through the conserved F or W. Each record gives: D gene, V gene, J gene, CDR3 length, clone size, CDR3 DNA, CDR3 protein. The D gene is left open where the match is weak. Clone size appears in some rows only: once, few, many, or a class for an expanded clone.

.,TRBV12-2,TRBJ1-1,17,.,TGTGCAAGTCGCTTAGAAGGGTGCGGGGGTTGGGGCACTGAAGCTTTCTTT,CASRLEGCGGWGTEAFF
.,TRBV6-5,TRBJ1-5,14,.,TGTGCCAGCGATTTAGGGGATAGCAATCAGCCCCAGCATTTT,CASDLGDSNQPQHF
.,TRBV18,TRBJ1-1,17,once,TGTGCCAGCTCCCAGACAACAGGGAACTCACTGAACACTGAAGCTTTCTTT,CASSQTTGNSLNTEAFF
.,TRBV10-3,TRBJ1-3,15,once,TGTGCCATCAGTGCCAACAGGGACGCTGGAAACACCATATATTTT,CAISANRDAGNTIYF
.,TRBV21-1,TRBJ2-7,13,.,TGTGCCAAACTCCAGGGTCGGCCCTACGAGCAGTACTTC,CAKLQGRPYEQYF
TRBD1,TRBV5-4,TRBJ1-6,18,.,TGTGCCAGCAGCGGGACAGGGGGATTGAGCTCCTATAATTCACCCCTCCACTTT,CASSGTGGLSSYNSPLHF
TRBD1,TRBV7-6,TRBJ2-2,15,.,TGTGCCAGCAGCCCATGGACAGGGGCGACCGGGGAGCTGTTTTTT,CASSPWTGATGELFF
TRBD1,TRBV9,TRBJ2-3,16,.,TGTGCCAGCAGCGGGGGGATGACAGGGAGCACAGATACGCAGTATTTT,CASSGGMTGSTDTQYF
.,TRBV2,TRBJ1-2,14,.,TGTGCCAGCAGCTCCAGAGACAGTCCCGTTGGCTACACCTTC,CASSSRDSPVGYTF
TRBD2,TRBV19,TRBJ2-4,14,.,TGTGCCAGTAGTGCGACTAGCCTCCAAAACATTCAGTACTTC,CASSATSLQNIQYF
TRBD1,TRBV5-6,TRBJ1-2,14,.,TGTGCCAGCAGCTTGCGACAGGGGACTTATGGCTACACCTTC,CASSLRQGTYGYTF
.,TRBV2,TRBJ2-3,15,few,TGTGCCAGCAGTGCTCCGACCACAGGGATAGATACGCAGTATTTT,CASSAPTTGIDTQYF
.,TRBV19,TRBJ1-1,11,.,TGTGCCAGTCGGCGAACGGGTGAAGCTTTCTTT,CASRRTGEAFF
TRBD2,TRBV7-7,TRBJ2-5,15,once,TGTGCCAGCAGCTTAGGCGGGGGGCCCCAAGAGACCCAGTACTTC,CASSLGGGPQETQYF
TRBD1,TRBV5-1,TRBJ1-1,14,.,TGCGCCAGCAGCTCGACAGGGGGCGACGCTGAAGCTTTCTTT,CASSSTGGDAEAFF
.,TRBV27,TRBJ1-5,13,.,TGTGCCAGCAGTTTAATGAGGTATCAGCCCCAGCATTTT,CASSLMRYQPQHF
.,TRBV3-1/TRBV3-2,TRBJ2-2,13,once,TGTGCCAGCACCCCAGGGGCCACCGGGGAGCTGTTTTTT,CASTPGATGELFF
.,TRBV6-1,TRBJ2-7,14,.,TGTGCCAGCAGTGAAGACAGTTCATCCTACGAGCAGTACTTC,CASSEDSSSYEQYF
.,TRBV30,TRBJ1-1,17,.,TGTGCCTGGAGTGTCCGAGGGAATTACATTACGAACACTGAAGCTTTCTTT,CAWSVRGNYITNTEAFF
.,TRBV2,TRBJ2-1,15,.,TGTGCCAGCAGGGGCGGGAAGAGCTCCTACAATGAGCAGTTCTTC,CASRGGKSSYNEQFF
.,TRBV6-5,TRBJ1-6,15,.,TGTGCCAGCAAAACGGGGACACGAGATAATTCACCCCTCCACTTT,CASKTGTRDNSPLHF
.,TRBV27,TRBJ1-6,15,.,TGTGCCAGCAGCCCCGGGACACCTCCTAATTCACCCCTCCACTTT,CASSPGTPPNSPLHF
.,TRBV11-2,TRBJ1-1,14,.,TGTGCCAGCAGCTTAGCTGGGAGGAACACTGAAGCTTTCTTT,CASSLAGRNTEAFF
TRBD2,TRBV18,TRBJ2-2,15,.,TGTGCCAGCTCACCAGGACTAGCGAACACCGGGGAGCTGTTTTTT,CASSPGLANTGELFF
TRBD1,TRBV2,TRBJ1-5,14,once,TGTGCCAGCGGGACAGTCTATAGCAATCAGCCCCAGCATTTT,CASGTVYSNQPQHF
.,TRBV5-1,TRBJ1-1,15,.,TGCGCCAGCAGCTTCGGAAAGACAGGTCCCACTGAAGCTTTCTTT,CASSFGKTGPTEAFF
TRBD1,TRBV13,TRBJ1-6,14,few,TGTGCCAGCAGCGCGGGGACAGTTAATTCACCCCTCCACTTT,CASSAGTVNSPLHF
TRBD1,TRBV6-5,TRBJ2-7,14,.,TGTGCCAGCATCCGGACAGGGGGCAGTTACGAGCAGTACTTC,CASIRTGGSYEQYF
.,TRBV9,TRBJ2-3,12,.,TGTGCCAGCAGCGAGCGTACAGATACGCAGTATTTT,CASSERTDTQYF
TRBD1,TRBV19,TRBJ2-5,14,.,TGTGCCAGTAGTAACCGACAGGGGAGAGAGACCCAGTACTTC,CASSNRQGRETQYF
.,TRBV29-1,TRBJ1-1,16,.,TGCAGCGTTGAAGATGGCTCAGGGGAGATTCACACTGAAGCTTTCTTT,CSVEDGSGEIHTEAFF
TRBD1,TRBV5-1,TRBJ1-1,16,.,TGCGCCAGCAGGGGGGAGGCCAGGGGGATGAACACTGAAGCTTTCTTT,CASRGEARGMNTEAFF
.,TRBV6-6,TRBJ2-7,13,.,TGTGCCAGCAAACTCCCGCCCATTCCAAAGCAGTACTTC,CASKLPPIPKQYF
TRBD1,TRBV27,TRBJ1-5,16,.,TGTGCCAGCAGTTTAGGGGACAGGAGAAGTAATCAGCCCCAGCATTTT,CASSLGDRRSNQPQHF
TRBD1,TRBV9,TRBJ2-1,18,.,TGTGCCAGCAGCGTAGCTTTATTAACAGGGGGCGCGGGCAATGAGCAGTTCTTC,CASSVALLTGGAGNEQFF
TRBD1,TRBV2,TRBJ2-2,13,.,TGTGCCAGTCAGACAGGGGAAGTCGGGGAGCTGTTTTTT,CASQTGEVGELFF
.,TRBV28,TRBJ1-5,16,.,TGTGCCAGCAGTTCCCTCGAGGGCGGAGGCAATCAGCCCCAGCATTTT,CASSSLEGGGNQPQHF
TRBD1,TRBV6-4,TRBJ1-1,14,.,TGTGCCAGCAGTGACCGGGACAGGGAGGGGAAAGCTTTCTTT,CASSDRDREGKAFF
.,TRBV24-1,TRBJ2-5,13,.,TGTGCCACCAGTGACTTGACTCGAGAGACCCAGTACTTC,CATSDLTRETQYF
TRBD2,TRBV4-1,TRBJ2-5,15,.,TGCGCCAGCAGCCAAGAGACTAGCGTGTGGGAGACCCAGTACTTC,CASSQETSVWETQYF
.,TRBV9,TRBJ2-1,15,.,TGTGCCAGCAGCGTAGACGGGGGAACCTACAATGAGCAGTTCTTC,CASSVDGGTYNEQFF
TRBD1,TRBV2,TRBJ1-4,16,.,TGTGCCAGCGGAAGGGACAGGGTAGCGGCTAATGAAAAACTGTTTTTT,CASGRDRVAANEKLFF
.,TRBV2,TRBJ1-1,12,.,TGTGCCAGCAGTGAAGGCCCGGGGGAAGCTTTCTTT,CASSEGPGEAFF
.,TRBV4-1,TRBJ1-1,15,.,TGCGCCAGCAGCCCCCTAGGACAGAAGAACACTGAAGCTTTCTTT,CASSPLGQKNTEAFF
TRBD1,TRBV3-1/TRBV3-2,TRBJ2-7,15,.,TGTGCCAGCAGCCAAGTAGGGACAGGGAACTACGAGCAGTACTTC,CASSQVGTGNYEQYF
TRBD1,TRBV24-1,TRBJ2-5,15,.,TGTGCCACCAGTGGGGCTGGGACAGCCCAAGAGACCCAGTACTTC,CATSGAGTAQETQYF
.,TRBV5-4,TRBJ2-5,14,.,TGTGCCAGCAGCTTGGGGGCCTATGGGGAGACCCAGTACTTC,CASSLGAYGETQYF
.,TRBV27,TRBJ1-2,15,.,TGTGCCAGCAGTTCCCCTGGTGGAGGGGCAAAGGGCTACACCTTC,CASSSPGGGAKGYTF
TRBD1,TRBV5-5,TRBJ1-4,18,.,TGTGCCAGCAGCTCCGGGACAGGGGTTTTTGTGGCTAATGAAAAACTGTTTTTT,CASSSGTGVFVANEKLFF
TRBD1,TRBV2,TRBJ2-5,15,.,TGTGCCAGCAGTTCGGGACAGGGGGCGGGGGAGACCCAGTACTTC,CASSSGQGAGETQYF
TRBD1,TRBV7-9,TRBJ1-2,13,.,TGTGCCAGCAGCCCGGGACAGATCTATGGCTACACCTTC,CASSPGQIYGYTF
TRBD2,TRBV24-1,TRBJ2-3,16,.,TGTGCCACCAGTGATGCGGGAGGGGGCGGTGGCGATACGCAGTATTTT,CATSDAGGGGGDTQYF
.,TRBV11-2,TRBJ2-1,14,.,TGTGCCAGCAGCTCGTTGGGGGGGCCCAATGAGCAGTTCTTC,CASSSLGGPNEQFF
.,TRBV5-1,TRBJ2-5,13,.,TGCGCCAGCAGGACAGGTCTTAAAGAGACCCAGTACTTC,CASRTGLKETQYF
TRBD2,TRBV6-5,TRBJ2-7,15,once,TGTGCCAGCAGTTACAGCGGGGGTCACTCCTACGAGCAGTACTTC,CASSYSGGHSYEQYF
.,TRBV19,TRBJ2-7,13,.,TGTGCCAGTAGTATAGAACAGGCCCGTGAGCAGTACTTC,CASSIEQAREQYF
.,TRBV18,TRBJ1-6,14,.,TGTGCCAGCTCACCAGCAAATACGGGGTCACCCCTCCACTTT,CASSPANTGSPLHF
.,TRBV15,TRBJ2-5,17,.,TGTGCCACCAGCAGAGATGGGGGGGGCTCTCTTCAAGAGACCCAGTACTTC,CATSRDGGGSLQETQYF
TRBD2,TRBV3-1/TRBV3-2,TRBJ2-7,15,.,TGTGCCAGCTCGCCGGCTAGCGGGGGGGCGGGAGAGCAGTACTTC,CASSPASGGAGEQYF
.,TRBV6-6,TRBJ2-7,15,.,TGTGCCAGCAGCACAAGACTCGGGAGATCCTACGAGCAGTACTTC,CASSTRLGRSYEQYF